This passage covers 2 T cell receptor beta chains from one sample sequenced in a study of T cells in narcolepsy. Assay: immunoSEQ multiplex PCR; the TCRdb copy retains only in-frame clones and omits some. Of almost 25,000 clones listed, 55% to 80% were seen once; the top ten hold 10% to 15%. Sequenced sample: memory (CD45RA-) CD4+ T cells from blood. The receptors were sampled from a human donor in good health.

The CDR3 DNA follows: TGTGCCAGCAGTGTCAAGCTTAGGGGCCAGGATACGCAGTATTTT. Its translation: CASSVKLRGQDTQYF. This rearrangement joins TRBV6-1 to TRBJ2-3; D is possibly TRBD1 (5 bases). This CDR3 contains 15 residues. Germline CDR1 MNHNS, CDR2 SASEGT. With 4 bases removed from V and 6 bases from J, the gap between germline ends came to 17 bases.

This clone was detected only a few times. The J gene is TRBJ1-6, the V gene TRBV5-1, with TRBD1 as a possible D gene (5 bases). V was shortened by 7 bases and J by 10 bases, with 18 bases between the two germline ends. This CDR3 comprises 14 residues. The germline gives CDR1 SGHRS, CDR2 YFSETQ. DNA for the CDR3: TGCGCCAGCCGTAGGGCAGGGTCAGAGTCACCCCTCCACTTT. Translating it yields CASRRAGSESPLHF.